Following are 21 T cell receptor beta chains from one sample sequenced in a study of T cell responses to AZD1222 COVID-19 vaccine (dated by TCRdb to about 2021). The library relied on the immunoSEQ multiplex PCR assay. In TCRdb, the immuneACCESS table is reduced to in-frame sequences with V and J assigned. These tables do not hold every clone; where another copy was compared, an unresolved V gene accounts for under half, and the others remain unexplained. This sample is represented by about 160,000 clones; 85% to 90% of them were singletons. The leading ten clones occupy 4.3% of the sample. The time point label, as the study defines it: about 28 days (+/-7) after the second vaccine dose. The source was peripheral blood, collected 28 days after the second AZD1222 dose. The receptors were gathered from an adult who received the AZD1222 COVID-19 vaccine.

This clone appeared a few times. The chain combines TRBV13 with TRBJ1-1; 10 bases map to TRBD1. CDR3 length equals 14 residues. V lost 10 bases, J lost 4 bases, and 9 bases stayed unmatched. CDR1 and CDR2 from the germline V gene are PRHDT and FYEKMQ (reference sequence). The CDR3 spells CATGQGGESTEAFF. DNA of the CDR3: TGTGCCACCGGACAGGGGGGAGAAAGCACTGAAGCTTTCTTT.

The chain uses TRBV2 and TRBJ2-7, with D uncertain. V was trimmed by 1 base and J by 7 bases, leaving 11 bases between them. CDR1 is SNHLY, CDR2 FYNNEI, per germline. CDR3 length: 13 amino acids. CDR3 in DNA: TGTGCCAGCAGTGAAGGTAGGGCTCGGGAGCAGTACTTC. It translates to CASSEGRAREQYF.

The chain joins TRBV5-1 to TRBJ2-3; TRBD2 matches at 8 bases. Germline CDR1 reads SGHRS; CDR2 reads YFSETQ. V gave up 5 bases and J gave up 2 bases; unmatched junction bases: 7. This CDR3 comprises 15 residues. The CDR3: CASRKRGPSTDTQYF. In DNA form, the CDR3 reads TGCGCCAGCAGGAAGCGGGGGCCCTCCACAGATACGCAGTATTTT.

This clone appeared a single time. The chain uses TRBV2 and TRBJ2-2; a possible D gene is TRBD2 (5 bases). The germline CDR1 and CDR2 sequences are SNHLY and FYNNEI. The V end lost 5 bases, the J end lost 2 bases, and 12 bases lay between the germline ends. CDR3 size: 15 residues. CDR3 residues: CASSLVSGNTGELFF. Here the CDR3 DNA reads TGTGCCAGCAGTCTGGTGAGCGGTAACACCGGGGAGCTGTTTTTT.

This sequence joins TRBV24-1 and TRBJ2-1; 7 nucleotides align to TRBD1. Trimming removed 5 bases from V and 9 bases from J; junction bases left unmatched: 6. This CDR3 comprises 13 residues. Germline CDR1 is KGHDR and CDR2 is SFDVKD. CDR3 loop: CATSGQGYGEQFF. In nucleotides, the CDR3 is TGTGCCACCAGTGGACAGGGTTACGGTGAGCAGTTCTTC.

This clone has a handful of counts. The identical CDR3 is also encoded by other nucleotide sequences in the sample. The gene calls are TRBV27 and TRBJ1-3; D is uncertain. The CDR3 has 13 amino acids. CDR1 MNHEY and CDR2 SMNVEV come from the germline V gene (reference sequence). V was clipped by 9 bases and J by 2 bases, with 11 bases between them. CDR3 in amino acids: CASSLGPGNTIYF. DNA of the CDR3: TGTGCCAGTTCTCTGGGTCCTGGAAACACCATATATTTT.

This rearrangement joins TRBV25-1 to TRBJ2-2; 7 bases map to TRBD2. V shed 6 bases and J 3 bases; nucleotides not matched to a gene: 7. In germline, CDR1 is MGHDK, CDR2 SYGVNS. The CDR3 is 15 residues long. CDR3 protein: CASRGDYQDTGELFF. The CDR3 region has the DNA TGTGCCAGCAGGGGGGACTACCAAGACACCGGGGAGCTGTTTTTT.

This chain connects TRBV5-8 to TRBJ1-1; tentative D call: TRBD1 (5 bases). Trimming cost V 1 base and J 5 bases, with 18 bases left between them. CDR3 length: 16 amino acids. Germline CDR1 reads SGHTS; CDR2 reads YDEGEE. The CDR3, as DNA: TGTGCCAGCAGCTTGTGGTCCGGGACGATACGAACTGAAGCTTTCTTT. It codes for CASSLWSGTIRTEAFF.

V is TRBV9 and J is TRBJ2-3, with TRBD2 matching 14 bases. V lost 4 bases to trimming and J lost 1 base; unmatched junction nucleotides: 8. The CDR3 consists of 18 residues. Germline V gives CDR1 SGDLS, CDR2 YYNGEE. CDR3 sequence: CASSLRGTSGGRTDTQYF. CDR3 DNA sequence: TGTGCCAGCAGCTTAAGGGGGACTAGCGGGGGACGCACAGATACGCAGTATTTT.

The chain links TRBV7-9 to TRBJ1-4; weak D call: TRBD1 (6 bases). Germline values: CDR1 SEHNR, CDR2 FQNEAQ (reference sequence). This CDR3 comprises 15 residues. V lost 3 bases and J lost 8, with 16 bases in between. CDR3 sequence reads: CASSLAGTPWEKLFF. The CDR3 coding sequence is TGTGCCAGCAGCTTGGCCGGGACACCCTGGGAAAAACTGTTTTTT. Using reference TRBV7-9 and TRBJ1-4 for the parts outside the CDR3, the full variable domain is DTGVSQNPRHKITKRGQNVTFRCDPISEHNRLYWYRQTLGQGPEFLTYFQNEAQLEKSRLLSDRFSAERPKGSFSTLEIQRTEQGDSAMYLCASSLAGTPWEKLFFGSGTQLSVL.

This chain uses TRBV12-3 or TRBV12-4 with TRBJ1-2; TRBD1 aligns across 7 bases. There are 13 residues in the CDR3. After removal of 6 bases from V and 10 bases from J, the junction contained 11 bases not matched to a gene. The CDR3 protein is CASRMDRQGVYTF. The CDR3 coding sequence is TGTGCCAGCAGGATGGACCGACAGGGAGTCTACACCTTC.

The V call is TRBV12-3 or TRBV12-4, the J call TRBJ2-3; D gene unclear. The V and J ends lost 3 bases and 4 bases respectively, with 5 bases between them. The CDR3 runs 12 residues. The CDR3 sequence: CASSFSPDTQYF. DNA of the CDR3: TGTGCCAGCAGTTTTAGTCCAGATACGCAGTATTTT.

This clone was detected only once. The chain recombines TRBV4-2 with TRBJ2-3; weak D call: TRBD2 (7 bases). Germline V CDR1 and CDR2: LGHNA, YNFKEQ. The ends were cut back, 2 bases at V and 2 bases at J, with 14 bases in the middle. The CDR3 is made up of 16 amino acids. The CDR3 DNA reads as TGTGCCAGCAGCCAACCCGAGGGGGGGGCCACAGATACGCAGTATTTT. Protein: CASSQPEGGATDTQYF.

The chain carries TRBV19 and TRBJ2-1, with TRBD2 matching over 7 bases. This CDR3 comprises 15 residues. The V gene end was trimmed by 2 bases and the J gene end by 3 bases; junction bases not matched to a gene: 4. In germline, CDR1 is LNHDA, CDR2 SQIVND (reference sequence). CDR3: CASSILGLDYNEQFF. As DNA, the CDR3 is TGTGCCAGTAGTATACTCGGACTAGACTACAATGAGCAGTTCTTC.

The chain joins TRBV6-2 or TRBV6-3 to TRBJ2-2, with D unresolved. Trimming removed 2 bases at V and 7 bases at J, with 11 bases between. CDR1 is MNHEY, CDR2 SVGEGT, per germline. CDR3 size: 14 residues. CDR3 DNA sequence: TGTGCCAGCAGTTACGCTGATGGTGACGGGGAGCTGTTTTTT. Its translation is CASSYADGDGELFF.

The CDR3 reads CASSPPPGRGIGKLFF. The DNA of the CDR3 is TGTGCCAGCAGTCCCCCACCGGGACGGGGGATTGGAAAACTGTTTTTT. This chain uses TRBV27 with TRBJ1-4, with D perhaps TRBD1 (5 bases). Germline V CDR1 and CDR2: MNHEY, SMNVEV (reference sequence). Trimming took off 5 bases at V and 10 bases at J, with 23 bases between the two ends. The CDR3 loop spans 16 amino acids.

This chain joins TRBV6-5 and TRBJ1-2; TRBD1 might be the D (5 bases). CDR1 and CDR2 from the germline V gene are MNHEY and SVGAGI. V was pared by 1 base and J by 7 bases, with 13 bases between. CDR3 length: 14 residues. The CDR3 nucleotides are TGTGCCAGCAGTTACTTGGCCGGGGGGTTTGGCTACACCTTC. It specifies CASSYLAGGFGYTF.

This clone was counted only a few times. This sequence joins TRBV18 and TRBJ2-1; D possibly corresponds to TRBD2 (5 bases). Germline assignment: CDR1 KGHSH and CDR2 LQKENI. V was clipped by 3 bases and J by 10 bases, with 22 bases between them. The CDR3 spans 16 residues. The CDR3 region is CASSPPDKRLGGEQFF. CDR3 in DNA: TGTGCCAGCTCACCCCCTGACAAGCGCCTAGGAGGCGAGCAGTTCTTC.

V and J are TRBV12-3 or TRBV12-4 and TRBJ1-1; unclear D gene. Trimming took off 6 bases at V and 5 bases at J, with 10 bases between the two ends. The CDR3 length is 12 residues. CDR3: CASSRVSTEAFF. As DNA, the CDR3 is TGTGCCAGCAGCCGGGTGTCGACTGAAGCTTTCTTT.

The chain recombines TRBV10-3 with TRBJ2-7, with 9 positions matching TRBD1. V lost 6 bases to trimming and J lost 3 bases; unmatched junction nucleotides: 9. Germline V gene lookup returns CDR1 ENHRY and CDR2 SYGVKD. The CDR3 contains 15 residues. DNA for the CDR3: TGTGCCATCAGCGCCCGGGACAGGGTGCTCTACGAGCAGTACTTC. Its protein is CAISARDRVLYEQYF.

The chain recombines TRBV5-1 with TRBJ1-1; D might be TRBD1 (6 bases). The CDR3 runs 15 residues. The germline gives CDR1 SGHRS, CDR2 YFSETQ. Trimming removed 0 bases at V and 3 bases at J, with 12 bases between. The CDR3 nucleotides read TGCGCCAGCAGCTTGGCCCCGGGGGCGGACACTGAAGCTTTCTTT. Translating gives CASSLAPGADTEAFF. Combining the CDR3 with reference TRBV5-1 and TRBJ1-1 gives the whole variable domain KAGVTQTPRYLIKTRGQQVTLSCSPISGHRSVSWYQQTPGQGLQFLFEYFSETQRNKGNFPGRFSGRQFSNSRSEMNVSTLELGDSALYLCASSLAPGADTEAFFGQGTRLTVV.